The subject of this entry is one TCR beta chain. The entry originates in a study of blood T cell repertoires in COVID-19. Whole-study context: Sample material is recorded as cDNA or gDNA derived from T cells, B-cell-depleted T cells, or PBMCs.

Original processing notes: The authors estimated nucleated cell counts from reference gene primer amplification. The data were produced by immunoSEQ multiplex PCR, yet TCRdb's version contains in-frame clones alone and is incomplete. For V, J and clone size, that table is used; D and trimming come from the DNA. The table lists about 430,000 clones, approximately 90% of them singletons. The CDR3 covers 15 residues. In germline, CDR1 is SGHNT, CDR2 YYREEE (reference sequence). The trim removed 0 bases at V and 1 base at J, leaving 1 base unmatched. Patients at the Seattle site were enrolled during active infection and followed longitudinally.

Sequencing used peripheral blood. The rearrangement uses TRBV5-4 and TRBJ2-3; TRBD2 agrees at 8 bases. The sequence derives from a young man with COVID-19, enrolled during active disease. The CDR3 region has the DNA TGTGCCAGCAGCTTGGTGACTAGCGGCACAGATACGCAGTATTTT. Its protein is CASSLVTSGTDTQYF.